The 12 T cell receptor beta chains presented below share a single source sample, sequenced in a study of cytomegalovirus exposure and HLA in healthy donors. With 60 Vbeta and 13 Jbeta primers, the PCR was carried out. Measured with immunoSEQ multiplex PCR; TCRdb has only the in-frame clones, and not every one. The sample has about 67,000 clones, and its top ten clones hold around 1.6%. The sequenced sample was PBMCs. The receptor source for this set is a woman between 25 and 40 years old in good health and CMV-seronegative.

This chain connects TRBV4-3 to TRBJ2-1, with D perhaps matching TRBD2 (5 bases). Germline values: CDR1 LGHNA, CDR2 YSLEER. The germline V and J ends were trimmed by 0 bases and 5 bases, with 17 bases remaining between them. The CDR3 is made up of 17 amino acids. CDR3 nucleotide sequence: TGCGCCAGCAGCCAAGACTTCACTAGTAGTGGAAACAATGAGCAGTTCTTC. Amino acids: CASSQDFTSSGNNEQFF.

The chain recombines TRBV5-1 with TRBJ2-3; D not certain. Trimming cost V 3 bases and J 0 bases, with 5 bases left between them. CDR1 is SGHRS and CDR2 is YFSETQ in the germline V gene. There are 13 residues in the CDR3. The CDR3 loop is CASSSFSTDTQYF. The CDR3 region has the DNA TGCGCCAGCAGCTCCTTTAGCACAGATACGCAGTATTTT.

This sequence joins TRBV18 and TRBJ2-2; the match to TRBD1 covers 9 bases. V trimming: 1 base; J trimming: 4 bases; junction bases outside the gene matches: 10. CDR1 and CDR2 from the germline V gene are KGHSH and LQKENI. CDR3 length: 18 amino acids. DNA of the CDR3: TGTGCCAGCTCACCACGGTCGGGGGGACAGGGAGCCACCGGGGAGCTGTTTTTT. Translating gives CASSPRSGGQGATGELFF. Looking up the rest from reference TRBV18 and TRBJ2-2 gives the full variable domain: NAGVMQNPRHLVRRRGQEARLRCSPMKGHSHVYWYRQLPEEGLKFMVYLQKENIIDESGMPKERFSAEFPKEGPSILRIQQVVRGDSAAYFCASSPRSGGQGATGELFFGEGSRLTVL.

This sequence joins TRBV11-3 and TRBJ1-1, with 7 bases identical to TRBD1. Trimming cost V 0 bases and J 2 bases; bases outside gene matches: 0. The CDR3 has 14 residues. The germline V gene encodes CDR1 SGHNT and CDR2 YENEEA. The CDR3 is CASSLEGGNTEAFF. The CDR3 DNA follows: TGTGCCAGCAGCTTAGAAGGGGGCAACACTGAAGCTTTCTTT.

The chain couples TRBV7-2 to TRBJ2-5; D is unclear. V lost 0 bases, J lost 2 bases, and 4 bases lay in between. CDR1 and CDR2 from the germline V gene are SGHTA and FQGNSA. The CDR3 contains 13 residues. The CDR3 bases are TGTGCCAGCAGCTTAGCTCAGCAAGAGACCCAGTACTTC. Its translation is CASSLAQQETQYF.

This chain joins TRBV10-3 and TRBJ2-7; D remains unclear. The CDR3 runs 12 residues. Germline V gives CDR1 ENHRY, CDR2 SYGVKD. The germline V and J ends were trimmed by 2 bases and 3 bases, with 5 bases remaining between them. The CDR3 region has the DNA TGTGCCATCAGTGAGAACAGCTACGAGCAGTACTTC. This sequence encodes CAISENSYEQYF.

The chain links TRBV7-9 to TRBJ2-4, with 7 bases identical to TRBD2. In germline, CDR1 is SEHNR, CDR2 FQNEAQ (reference sequence). The CDR3 sequence is 14 residues long. The J segment lost 3 bases and the V segment lost 5 bases, leaving 4 bases of the junction unmatched. The CDR3 sequence: CASSPGTIKNIQYF. In DNA, the CDR3 is TGTGCCAGCAGCCCCGGGACTATCAAAAACATTCAGTACTTC.

The chain couples TRBV7-3 to TRBJ2-7, with TRBD1 matching 7 bases. V was pared by 3 bases and J by 3 bases, with 5 bases of the junction left unmatched. Germline assignment: CDR1 SGHTA and CDR2 FQGTGA. This CDR3 is built from 14 residues. The CDR3 DNA sequence: TGTGCCAGCAGCTTGACAGGGTCTCACTACGAGCAGTACTTC. Translated: CASSLTGSHYEQYF. Variable domain in full (rest from reference TRBV7-3 and TRBJ2-7): GAGVSQTPSNKVTEKGKYVELRCDPISGHTALYWYRQSLGQGPEFLIYFQGTGAADDSGLPNDRFFAVRPEGSVSTLKIQRTERGDSAVYLCASSLTGSHYEQYFGPGTRLTVT.

The chain combines TRBV4-1 with TRBJ1-2; D might be TRBD1 (5 bases). Germline V gene lookup returns CDR1 MGHRA and CDR2 YSYEKL. Trimming took off 5 bases at V and 6 bases at J, with 22 bases between the two ends. This CDR3 is 16 amino acids long. The CDR3 is CASSNDRTNRMDGYTF. In nucleotides, the CDR3 is TGCGCCAGCAGCAACGATAGGACAAATAGGATGGATGGCTACACCTTC.

J is TRBJ2-7 and V is TRBV27; D possibly corresponds to TRBD1 (8 bases). Between the trimmed V and J ends, which lost 3 bases and 4 bases, there was a span of 13 bases. This CDR3 has 14 residues. Germline assignment: CDR1 MNHEY and CDR2 SMNVEV (reference sequence). This CDR3 is CASSFHRGGYEQYF. CDR3 coding DNA: TGTGCCAGCAGTTTTCACAGGGGGGGATACGAGCAGTACTTC.

J is TRBJ2-3 and V is TRBV25-1; D not certain. The ends were cut back, 3 bases at V and 0 bases at J, with 7 bases in the middle. Germline V gives CDR1 MGHDK, CDR2 SYGVNS. This CDR3 contains 14 residues. Written as DNA, the CDR3 is TGTGCCAGCAGTGACCCAGGAAGCACAGATACGCAGTATTTT. Its protein product is CASSDPGSTDTQYF.

The chain carries TRBV7-2 and TRBJ2-7; a weak D match, TRBD1 (5 bases). This CDR3 is built from 15 residues. V gave up 4 bases and J gave up 3 bases, with 16 bases separating them. CDR1 and CDR2 (germline): SGHTA, FQGNSA. CDR3: CASSSYKGHGYEQYF. CDR3 DNA: TGTGCCAGCAGCTCCTATAAGGGGCACGGCTACGAGCAGTACTTC.